This T cell receptor beta chain was sequenced during a study of CD8 T cells in Susac syndrome. RNA, at about 0.5 to 1 ug, was reverse transcribed with random hexamers. A single record per CDR3 protein comes from TCRdb applying MiXCR to the immunoSEQ multiplex PCR reads. The table lists about 440,000 distinct CDR3 sequences, 85% of them singletons. FACS was used to enrich TEMRA cells, whereas the CD8+ and CD4+ T cells were obtained by negative isolation. CDR1 and CDR2 from the germline V gene are MNHEY and SVGAGI. Losses at the gene ends were 4 bases for V and 7 bases for J; bases not matched to a gene: 8. This CDR3 spans 15 amino acids.

The receptor comes from a human donor with multiple sclerosis. Material for sequencing was CD8+ T cells from PBMCs. The rearrangement links TRBV6-5 to TRBJ2-2, with 8 bases fitting TRBD1. The CDR3 sequence: CASSSPNRGFGELFF. CDR3 sequence (DNA): TGTGCCAGCAGTTCCCCAAACAGGGGGTTCGGGGAGCTGTTTTTT.